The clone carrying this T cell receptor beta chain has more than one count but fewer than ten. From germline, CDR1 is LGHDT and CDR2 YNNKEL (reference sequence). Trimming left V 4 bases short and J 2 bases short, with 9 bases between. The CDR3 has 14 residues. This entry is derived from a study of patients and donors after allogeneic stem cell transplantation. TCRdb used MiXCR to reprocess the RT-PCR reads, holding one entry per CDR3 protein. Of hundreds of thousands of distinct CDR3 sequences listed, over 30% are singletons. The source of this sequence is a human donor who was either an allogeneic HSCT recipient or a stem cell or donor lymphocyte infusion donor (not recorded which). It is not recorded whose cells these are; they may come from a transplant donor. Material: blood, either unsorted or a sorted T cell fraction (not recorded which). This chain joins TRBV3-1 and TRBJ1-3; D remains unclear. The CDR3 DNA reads TGTGCCAGCAGCCCCTCCCAGGCTGGAAACACCATATATTTT. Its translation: CASSPSQAGNTIYF.